This T cell receptor (beta chain) was found in a study of T-cell reconstitution after alpha-beta-depleted transplantation in children. Study conclusions and caveats: Reportedly, roughly two months post-transplant, alpha-beta T cells arose from several hundred expanded graft clones. Once a year had passed after transplant, T-cell counts and diversity came mostly from newly produced T cells. In some patients, recipient T cells and intrathymic progenitors surviving conditioning explained high day-60 diversity.

In the case of this clonotype: The antigen remains undetermined.

The CDR3 loop spans 18 amino acids. Looked up from germline, CDR1 is LGHNA and CDR2 is YNFKEQ. The V end was cut by 0 bases, the J end by 2 bases, with 20 bases between. Unique molecular identifiers featured in how the TCRbeta library was prepared. MiXCR was run by TCRdb on the PCR reads, yielding one entry per CDR3 protein. The table has roughly 82,000 distinct CDR3 sequences, roughly 13% seen once; the top ten hold 25% to 30%. J is TRBJ2-7 and V is TRBV4-2; D may match TRBD1 or TRBD2 (6 bases each). This TCR was sampled from a male patient between 2 and 9 years old who had a stem cell transplant for acute lymphoblastic leukemia, so the T cells may come from the graft donor. The starting material was PBMCs, mostly from graft donor cells, obtained 180 days after TCRalphabeta/CD19-depleted stem cell transplant. CDR3 coding DNA: TGTGCCAGCAGCCAAGAGATCAGGTGGGGGGACACCACCTACGAGCAGTACTTC. It specifies CASSQEIRWGDTTYEQYF.